Included here is one T cell receptor (beta chain) sequence, with context. What this receptor recognizes is not known. Per-base qualities were not stored, and no clone one base away is much larger. This specimen belongs to a study of blood T cell repertoires in COVID-19 (dated by TCRdb to 2018 to 2020). Looking at the study overall: Samples covering the acute and convalescent phases of COVID-19 were provided by collaborators in the United States, Italy and Spain. The material from the prospective study consisted of cDNA or gDNA derived from T cells, B-cell-depleted T cells, or PBMCs. Deeply sampled blood TCRbeta repertoires from subjects exposed to, actively infected with, or recovered from COVID-19 were included in the dataset. A freely available public database, intended as a resource for researchers studying the immune response to SARS-CoV-2, is where the repertoires were released. The samples were drawn from the first 160 participants of the ongoing ImmuneRACE study and from over 950 subjects provided by 6 global collaborators. A de-identified subject ID, COVID-19 status, age in years and sex were almost always included in the sample metadata. Where available, HLA class I and class II types were taken from metadata supplied by the sample provider and were not determined by assay-based typing.

The immunoSEQ Assay, a bias-controlled multiplex PCR, was used to amplify TCRbeta CDR3 regions from genomic DNA. The paper's processing steps were these. Nucleated cell counts per sample were estimated from amplification of reference gene primers within the assay. Sequence reads were collapsed and filtered to measure the absolute abundance of every unique TCRbeta CDR3 rearrangement. For each sample, productive Simpson clonality was calculated as the square root of Simpson's diversity index across productive rearrangements. This is the immuneACCESS table as TCRdb keeps it, with only in-frame sequences that have V and J called. A part of the clones is gone; compared with another copy, unresolved V genes explain less than half, and the rest is unexplained. V, J and clone size are taken as reported in that table, and D and trimming were inferred from the DNA itself. A total of 72,000 or so clones appear in this sample, under 90% of them only once. The top ten constitute 18% of the sample.

Another Seattle source contributed samples from volunteer blood donors who had recovered from COVID-19. The collaborating institutions used their own protocols to collect whole blood in K2EDTA tubes. For TCRbeta analysis, collaborators shipped samples in one of three forms: frozen whole blood, isolated PBMCs, or DNA extracted from either of those sample types. Overall study outcomes, separate from this receptor: The quantity of clinical and demographic metadata differed by source and by participant and was supplied without curation.

The CDR3 starts with the cysteine, ends with the phenylalanine, and has 16 residues. Solely the CDR3 DNA is kept, with 48 bases framed from the first base. V and J are truncated by 4 bases and 1 base respectively, leaving an intervening sequence of 14 bases. Taken from the germline V gene, the CDR1 and CDR2 loops are SGHRS and YFSETQ. The sequence was obtained from a man between 65 and 85 years old who had recovered from COVID-19. This chain is built from TRBV5-1 and TRBJ2-2; the D segment could be TRBD2, given 5 matching bases. The sequenced sample consisted of peripheral blood. The CDR3 amino acid sequence is: CASSAGRSGNTGELFF. The DNA reads TGCGCCAGCAGCGCGGGTCGGTCAGGGAACACCGGGGAGCTGTTTTTT.